These 24 T cell receptor beta chains were all obtained from the same sample, sequenced in a study of CD8+ T cells in alopecia areata. Treatment of the sample: oral pan-JAK inhibitor, 5-10 mg twice daily. RNA extraction was followed by reverse transcription into cDNA, which acted as the sequencing template. TCRdb keeps only in-frame clones here, not all; method: immunoSEQ multiplex PCR. The table records 85,000 to 95,000 clones, around 70% of them present only once. The material was CD8+ T cells sorted from blood, obtained at approximately week 44, from a patient treated with tofacitinib. These receptors were obtained from a human donor with alopecia areata.

This clone has more than one count but fewer than ten. V is TRBV2 and J is TRBJ2-1, with 7 bases that match TRBD2. The CDR3 totals 16 residues. Germline CDR1 and CDR2: SNHLY and FYNNEI. Trimming cost V 2 bases and J 3 bases; bases outside gene matches: 7. The CDR3 here is CASSEYDRGGYNEQFF. DNA of the CDR3: TGTGCCAGCAGTGAATACGATCGCGGGGGCTACAATGAGCAGTTCTTC.

The V and J genes are TRBV7-2 and TRBJ1-2; 12 positions agree with TRBD1. The CDR3 consists of 14 residues. CDR1 SGHTA and CDR2 FQGNSA come from the germline V gene. The V gene end was trimmed by 5 bases and the J gene end by 8 bases; junction bases not matched to a gene: 6. As DNA, the CDR3 is TGTGCCAGCAGCCTAGGGACAGGGGGCAAAGGCTACACCTTC. As protein: CASSLGTGGKGYTF. Using reference TRBV7-2 and TRBJ1-2 for the parts outside the CDR3, the full variable domain is GAGVSQSPSNKVTEKGKDVELRCDPISGHTALYWYRQSLGQGLEFLIYFQGNSAPDKSGLPSDRFSAERTGGSVSTLTIQRTQQEDSAVYLCASSLGTGGKGYTFGSGTRLTVV.

V gene TRBV19 combines with J gene TRBJ1-2; 9 nucleotides line up with TRBD1. CDR3 length: 14 residues. Losses at the gene ends were 5 bases for V and 5 bases for J; bases not matched to a gene: 6. Germline lookup yields CDR1 LNHDA and CDR2 SQIVND (reference sequence). The DNA for the CDR3 is TGTGCCAGTAGTCCCGGGACAGGGACATATGGCTACACCTTC. Translation gives CASSPGTGTYGYTF.

The V and J genes are TRBV4-3 and TRBJ1-2, with a tentative D call TRBD1 (5 bases). This CDR3 comprises 14 residues. Germline CDR1 is LGHNA and CDR2 is YSLEER. Trimming removed 3 bases from V and 4 bases from J, with 12 bases in between. This CDR3 is CASSQGEGSYGYTF. The CDR3 DNA is TGCGCCAGCAGCCAGGGGGAAGGGAGCTATGGCTACACCTTC.

This clone was seen a handful of times. The chain is built from TRBV9 and TRBJ2-3; 10 positions agree with TRBD1. This CDR3 has 16 residues. The J segment lost 4 bases and the V segment lost 0 bases, leaving 5 bases of the junction unmatched. Germline V gives CDR1 SGDLS, CDR2 YYNGEE. The CDR3 DNA sequence: TGTGCCAGCAGCGTAGATAGGGACAGGGGTGCAGATACGCAGTATTTT. It yields the protein CASSVDRDRGADTQYF.

The V gene is TRBV11-2, the J gene TRBJ2-3; 9 nucleotides align to TRBD1. The CDR3 extends over 16 amino acids. Unmatched junction bases numbered 5, after V lost 2 bases and J lost 2 bases. Per germline, CDR1 SGHAT and CDR2 FQNNGV. The CDR3 DNA reads TGTGCCAGCAGCTTATCCGGGACAGGGCCCACAGATACGCAGTATTTT. This sequence encodes CASSLSGTGPTDTQYF.

This clone was recorded a few times. This chain uses TRBV29-1 with TRBJ2-3; 10 bases align to TRBD1. After removal of 0 bases from V and 3 bases from J, the junction contained 3 bases not matched to a gene. Germline CDR1 SQVTM, CDR2 ANQGSEA. This CDR3 contains 15 residues. For the CDR3, the DNA is TGCAGCGTTGAAGATGAGGGACAGGGGACAGATACGCAGTATTTT. It specifies CSVEDEGQGTDTQYF.

The J gene is TRBJ2-7, the V gene TRBV19; 7 nucleotides match TRBD1. After removal of 9 bases from V and 3 bases from J, the junction contained 5 bases not matched to a gene. The CDR3 is made up of 12 amino acids. Germline V lookup: CDR1 LNHDA, CDR2 SQIVND (reference sequence). The CDR3 region has the DNA TGTGCCAGCGGGGACAGCATCTACGAGCAGTACTTC. Protein product: CASGDSIYEQYF.

The V call is TRBV15, the J call TRBJ1-2; 8 nucleotides agree with TRBD1. Germline lookup yields CDR1 LNHNV and CDR2 YYDKDF (reference sequence). The CDR3 contains 16 residues. Trimming removed 5 bases from V and 8 bases from J; junction bases left unmatched: 16. The CDR3: CATSPVQGASTGGYTF. CDR3 coding DNA: TGTGCCACCAGCCCGGTCCAGGGGGCATCGACTGGGGGCTACACCTTC. Looking up the rest from reference TRBV15 and TRBJ1-2 gives the full variable domain: DAMVIQNPRYQVTQFGKPVTLSCSQTLNHNVMYWYQQKSSQAPKLLFHYYDKDFNNEADTPDNFQSRRPNTSFCFLDIRSPGLGDTAMYLCATSPVQGASTGGYTFGSGTRLTVV.

This clone was seen a handful of times. The chain is built from TRBV7-8 and TRBJ2-2, with D perhaps assigned TRBD1 or TRBD2 (5 bases each). Trimming pared 3 bases from V and 5 bases from J, leaving 16 bases between. The CDR3 totals 16 residues. Germline V gene data show CDR1 as SGHVS and CDR2 as FQNEAQ. The CDR3 DNA follows: TGTGCCAGCAGCTTCAAGCTGGGGACGCGTACCGGGGAGCTGTTTTTT. It yields the protein CASSFKLGTRTGELFF.

This clone was found once. V usage is TRBV7-4 and J usage is TRBJ2-7; 9 bases map to TRBD1. The V and J ends lost 4 bases and 3 bases, in that order; junction bases with no gene match: 19. Germline V lookup: CDR1 SGHVT, CDR2 SQSDAQ. The CDR3 is 19 amino acids. The DNA for the CDR3 is TGTGCCAGCAGCTCTATGCCCCTCTCTATGGGACAGGGTTACTACGAGCAGTACTTC. Translation gives CASSSMPLSMGQGYYEQYF.

The chain uses TRBV6-5 and TRBJ2-1; D not resolved. V lost 5 bases to trimming and J lost 10 bases, with 9 bases between them. The CDR3 contains 11 residues. From germline, CDR1 is MNHEY and CDR2 SVGAGI. The CDR3 loop is CASSTTLEQFF. Written as DNA, the CDR3 is TGTGCCAGCAGTACTACCCTAGAGCAGTTCTTC.

The V and J genes are TRBV7-6 and TRBJ1-1, with D tentatively TRBD1 (5 bases). Germline V CDR1 and CDR2: SGHVS, FNYEAQ. V gave up 5 bases and J gave up 4 bases, with 11 bases separating them. The CDR3 consists of 13 residues. CDR3: CASSGPGGTEAFF. The CDR3 DNA sequence: TGTGCCAGCAGCGGGCCGGGGGGCACTGAAGCTTTCTTT.

This sequence joins TRBV10-3 and TRBJ2-7; no clear D gene. The CDR3 extends over 11 amino acids. V was cut by 6 bases and J by 3 bases, with 6 bases left in between. Germline assignment: CDR1 ENHRY and CDR2 SYGVKD. The CDR3 sequence: CAISPGYEQYF. As DNA, the CDR3 is TGTGCCATCAGCCCGGGCTACGAGCAGTACTTC.

The rearrangement links TRBV4-3 to TRBJ1-3; D gene uncertain. Germline V CDR1 and CDR2: LGHNA, YSLEER. V lost 0 bases, J lost 0 bases, and 12 bases lay in between. CDR3 length equals 17 residues. The CDR3 nucleotides are TGCGCCAGCAGCCAAGATGCTTGGCAGAGCTCTGGAAACACCATATATTTT. Its translation: CASSQDAWQSSGNTIYF.

The chain carries TRBV11-2 and TRBJ1-2, with D maybe TRBD1 (6 bases). The CDR3 spans 17 residues. CDR1 is SGHAT and CDR2 is FQNNGV in the germline V gene. V lost 5 bases and J 5 bases, leaving 24 bases between the germline ends. The CDR3 nucleotides read TGTGCCAGCAGCCCCTCCCCCGGATGGGGGCGAGAGTATGGCTACACCTTC. Protein sequence: CASSPSPGWGREYGYTF.

This clone was observed a handful of times. The gene calls are TRBV4-1 and TRBJ2-7; a weak D match, TRBD2 (5 bases). V was cut by 0 bases and J by 2 bases, with 8 bases left in between. Germline V gene data show CDR1 as MGHRA and CDR2 as YSYEKL. This CDR3 region has 14 residues. CDR3 nucleotides: TGCGCCAGCAGCCAAGACGAGGGTACCTACGAGCAGTACTTC. Encoded protein: CASSQDEGTYEQYF.

The chain is built from TRBV19 and TRBJ2-1; 8 bases align to TRBD1. CDR3 length: 14 residues. Germline CDR1 and CDR2: LNHDA and SQIVND (reference sequence). The V gene end was trimmed by 5 bases and the J gene end by 5 bases; junction bases not matched to a gene: 5. The CDR3 nucleotides are TGTGCCAGTAGTGCCGGGACAGGAAACAATGAGCAGTTCTTC. Translation: CASSAGTGNNEQFF.

The J gene is TRBJ2-7, the V gene TRBV29-1; 8 bases map to TRBD1. The CDR3 extends over 13 amino acids. V dropped 5 bases and J dropped 3; count of bases not matched to a gene: 6. Germline lookup yields CDR1 SQVTM and CDR2 ANQGSEA. CDR3 amino acids: CSVTGGDRYEQYF. In DNA, the CDR3 is TGCAGCGTTACAGGGGGAGATCGCTACGAGCAGTACTTC.

The chain is built from TRBV7-9 and TRBJ2-1; 9 bases match TRBD1. Germline trimming cut 1 base from V and 6 bases from J; bases unmatched to any gene: 4. The CDR3 extends over 15 amino acids. Germline lookup yields CDR1 SEHNR and CDR2 FQNEAQ (reference sequence). CDR3 protein: CASSLEQGAVNEQFF. CDR3 nucleotide sequence: TGTGCCAGCAGCTTAGAACAGGGGGCGGTCAATGAGCAGTTCTTC.

The rearrangement uses TRBV5-5 and TRBJ2-3; D not resolved. This CDR3 is built from 11 residues. V gave up 1 base and J gave up 3 bases, with 0 bases separating them. The germline gives CDR1 SGHKS, CDR2 YYEKEE (reference sequence). This chain's CDR3 is CASSLTDTQYF. The DNA for the CDR3 is TGTGCCAGCAGCTTGACAGATACGCAGTATTTT.

The CDR3 DNA is TGTGCCAGCAGCCTCTATCCTAGCGGGGGGATTCAAGAGACCCAGTACTTC. Its protein is CASSLYPSGGIQETQYF. The chain joins TRBV7-8 to TRBJ2-5; 11 bases are shared with TRBD2. Germline loops: CDR1 SGHVS, CDR2 FQNEAQ. The length of the CDR3 is 17 residues. V lost 5 bases and J lost 2; bases outside the gene matches: 10.

The chain uses TRBV10-3 and TRBJ2-3; D is uncertain. This CDR3 has 17 residues. Trimming removed 7 bases from V and 5 bases from J, with 25 bases in between. The germline CDR1 and CDR2 sequences are ENHRY and SYGVKD. The CDR3 spells CAITRDGASRGVDTQYF. The CDR3 DNA sequence: TGTGCCATCACTCGCGACGGTGCCTCACGCGGAGTAGATACGCAGTATTTT.

This rearrangement joins TRBV5-6 to TRBJ2-7; maybe TRBD1 (5 bases). The CDR3 sequence is 13 residues long. CDR1 is SGHDT, CDR2 YYEEEE, per germline. V was shortened by 5 bases and J by 3 bases, with 12 bases between the two germline ends. CDR3 sequence (DNA): TGTGCCAGCAGGCTAGGGCAGGGCTACGAGCAGTACTTC. Translating it yields CASRLGQGYEQYF. The variable domain in full, completed from reference TRBV5-6 and TRBJ2-7, reads DAGVTQSPTHLIKTRGQQVTLRCSPKSGHDTVSWYQQALGQGPQFIFQYYEEEERQRGNFPDRFSGHQFPNYSSELNVNALLLGDSALYLCASRLGQGYEQYFGPGTRLTVT.